The following is a T cell receptor (beta chain) sequence with its context. Its antigen is unknown. The immunoSEQ assay was version 4, run in survey mode. Genomic DNA was diluted to 10 ng/uL, up to 1 ug per sample. Using immunoSEQ multiplex PCR, the repertoire was profiled, and TCRdb retains in-frame clones only, with some absent. Of roughly 14,000 clones in the sample, about 65% were seen once. These data belong to a study of persistence of HIV-infected CD4 T cells. The germline V gene has CDR1 LNHDA and CDR2 SQIVND (reference sequence). CDR3 size: 20 residues. The ends lost 4 bases at V and 5 bases at J; junction bases unmatched: 19. Lysates of CMV-infected fibroblasts at 10 ug/mL stimulated these cells. Responding CD4+ T cells were sorted by upregulation of both CD40 ligand and CD69. Donors were HIV-1-infected adults who began suppressive ART during chronic infection. Anti-CD28/CD49d costimulation, CD40-blocking antibody and enfuvirtide were given to CD8-depleted PBMCs for roughly 20 hours.

The starting material was CD4+ T cells sorted from PBMCs after approximately 20-hour stimulation, obtained from a patient who received antiretroviral therapy. The genes are TRBV19 and TRBJ2-2; 10 nucleotides line up with TRBD2. The sequence was collected from an adult man with HIV who was CMV-seropositive. The CDR3: CASSTPPERGGLTGTGELFF. The CDR3 region has the DNA TGTGCCAGTAGTACGCCCCCCGAGCGGGGGGGCCTAACTGGGACCGGGGAGCTGTTTTTT. The whole variable domain, remainder taken from reference TRBV19 and TRBJ2-2, is DGGITQSPKYLFRKEGQNVTLSCEQNLNHDAMYWYRQDPGQGLRLIYYSQIVNDFQKGDIAEGYSVSREKKESFPLTVTSAQKNPTAFYLCASSTPPERGGLTGTGELFFGEGSRLTVL.